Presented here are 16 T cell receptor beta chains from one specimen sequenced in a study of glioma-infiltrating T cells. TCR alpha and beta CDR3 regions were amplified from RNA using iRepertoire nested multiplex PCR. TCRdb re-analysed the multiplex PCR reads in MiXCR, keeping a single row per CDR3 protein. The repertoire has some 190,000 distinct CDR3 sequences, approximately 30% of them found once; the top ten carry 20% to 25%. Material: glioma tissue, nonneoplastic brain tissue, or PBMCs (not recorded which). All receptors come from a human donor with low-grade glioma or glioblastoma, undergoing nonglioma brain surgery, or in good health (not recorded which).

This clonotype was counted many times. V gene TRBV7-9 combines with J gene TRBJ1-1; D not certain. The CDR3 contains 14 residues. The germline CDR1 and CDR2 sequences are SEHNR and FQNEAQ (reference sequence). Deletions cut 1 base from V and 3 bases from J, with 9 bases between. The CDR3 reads CASSLVQRYTEAFF. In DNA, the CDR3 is TGTGCCAGCAGCTTAGTTCAGCGGTACACTGAAGCTTTCTTT.

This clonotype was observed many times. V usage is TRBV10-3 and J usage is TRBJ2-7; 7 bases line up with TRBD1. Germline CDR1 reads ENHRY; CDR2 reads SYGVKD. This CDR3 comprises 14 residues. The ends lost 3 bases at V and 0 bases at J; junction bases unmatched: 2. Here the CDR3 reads CAISDRQGSYEQYF. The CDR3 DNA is TGTGCCATCAGTGACCGACAGGGCTCCTACGAGCAGTACTTC.

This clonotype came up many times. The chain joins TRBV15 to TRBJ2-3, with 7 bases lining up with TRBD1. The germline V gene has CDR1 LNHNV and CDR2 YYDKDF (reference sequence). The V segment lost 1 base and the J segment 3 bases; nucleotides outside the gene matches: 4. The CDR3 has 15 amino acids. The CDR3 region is CATSRGQGDTDTQYF. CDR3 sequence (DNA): TGTGCCACCAGCAGAGGACAGGGTGATACAGATACGCAGTATTTT.

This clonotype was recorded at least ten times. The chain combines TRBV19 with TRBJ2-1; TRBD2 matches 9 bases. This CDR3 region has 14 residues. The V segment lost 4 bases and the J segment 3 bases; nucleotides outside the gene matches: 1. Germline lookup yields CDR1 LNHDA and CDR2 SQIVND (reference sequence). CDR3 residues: CASSSGRDYNEQFF. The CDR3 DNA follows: TGTGCCAGTAGTAGCGGGAGGGACTACAATGAGCAGTTCTTC.

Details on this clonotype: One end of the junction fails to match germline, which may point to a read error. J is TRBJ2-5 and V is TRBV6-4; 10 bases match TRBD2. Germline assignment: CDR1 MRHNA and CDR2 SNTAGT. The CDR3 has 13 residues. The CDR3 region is CASSFLAGETQYF. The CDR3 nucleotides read TGTGCCAGCAGCTTCCTAGCGGGAGAGACACAGTACTTC.

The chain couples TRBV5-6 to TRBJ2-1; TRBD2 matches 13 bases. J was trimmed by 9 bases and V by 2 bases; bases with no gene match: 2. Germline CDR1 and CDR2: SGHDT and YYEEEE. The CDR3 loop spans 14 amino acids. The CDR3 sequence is CASSLGTSGTEQFF. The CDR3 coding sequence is TGTGCCAGCAGCTTAGGGACTAGCGGGACTGAGCAGTTCTTC.

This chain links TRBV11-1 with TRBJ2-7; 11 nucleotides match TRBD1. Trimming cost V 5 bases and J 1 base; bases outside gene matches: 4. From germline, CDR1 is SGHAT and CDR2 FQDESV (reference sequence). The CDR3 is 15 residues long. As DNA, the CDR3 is TGTGCCAGCAGCGTCCGGGACAGGGGGTCCTACGAGCAGTACTTC. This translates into CASSVRDRGSYEQYF.

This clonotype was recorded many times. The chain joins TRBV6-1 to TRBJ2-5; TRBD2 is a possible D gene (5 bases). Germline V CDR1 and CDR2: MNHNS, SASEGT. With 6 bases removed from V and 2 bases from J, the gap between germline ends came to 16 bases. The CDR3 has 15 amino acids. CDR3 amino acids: CASSPLVTIQETQYF. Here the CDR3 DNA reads TGTGCCAGCAGCCCCTTGGTGACTATTCAAGAGACCCAGTACTTC.

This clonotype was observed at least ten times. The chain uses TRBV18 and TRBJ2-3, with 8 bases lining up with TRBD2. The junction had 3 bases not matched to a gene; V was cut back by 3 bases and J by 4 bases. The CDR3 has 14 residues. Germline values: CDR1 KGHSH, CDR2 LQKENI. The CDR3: CASSPTSGADTQYF. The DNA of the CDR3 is TGTGCCAGCTCACCCACTAGCGGCGCAGATACGCAGTATTTT.

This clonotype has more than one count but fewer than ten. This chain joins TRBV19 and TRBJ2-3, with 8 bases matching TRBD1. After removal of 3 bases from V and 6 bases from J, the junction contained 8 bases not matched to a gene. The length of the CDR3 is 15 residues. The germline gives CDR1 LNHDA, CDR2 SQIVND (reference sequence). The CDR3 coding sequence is TGTGCCAGTAGTATCATGGCGCAGGGGGCCGATACGCAGTATTTT. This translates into CASSIMAQGADTQYF. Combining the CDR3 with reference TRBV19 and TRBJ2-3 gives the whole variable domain DGGITQSPKYLFRKEGQNVTLSCEQNLNHDAMYWYRQDPGQGLRLIYYSQIVNDFQKGDIAEGYSVSREKKESFPLTVTSAQKNPTAFYLCASSIMAQGADTQYFGPGTRLTVL.

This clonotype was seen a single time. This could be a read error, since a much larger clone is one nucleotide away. CDR3 nucleotides: TGTGCCGGCTCACCACCGTTAAACACTGAAGCTTTCTTT. This codes for CAGSPPLNTEAFF. V gene TRBV18 combines with J gene TRBJ1-1; D ambiguous. The CDR3 has 13 amino acids. Germline CDR1 and CDR2: KGHSH and LQKENI. The full variable domain, completed using reference TRBV18 and TRBJ1-1, is NAGVMQNPRHLVRRRGQEARLRCSPMKGHSHVYWYRQLPEEGLKFMVYLQKENIIDESGMPKERFSAEFPKEGPSILRIQQVVRGDSAAYFCAGSPPLNTEAFFGQGTRLTVV.

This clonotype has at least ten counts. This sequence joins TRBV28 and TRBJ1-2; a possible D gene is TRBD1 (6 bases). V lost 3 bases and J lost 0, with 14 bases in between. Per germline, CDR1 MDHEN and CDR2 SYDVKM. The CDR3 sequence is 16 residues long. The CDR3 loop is CASSFPGAGANYGYTF. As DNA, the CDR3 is TGTGCCAGCAGTTTCCCAGGGGCCGGGGCTAACTATGGCTACACCTTC.

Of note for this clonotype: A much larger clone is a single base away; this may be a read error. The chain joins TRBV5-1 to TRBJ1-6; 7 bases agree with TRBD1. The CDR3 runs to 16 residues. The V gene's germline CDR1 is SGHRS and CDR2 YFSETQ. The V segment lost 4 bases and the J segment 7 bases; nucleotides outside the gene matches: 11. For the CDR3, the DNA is TGCGCCAGCAGCGATAAAGGGGGCGCTGGGAATTCACCCCTCCACTTT. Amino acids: CASSDKGGAGNSPLHF.

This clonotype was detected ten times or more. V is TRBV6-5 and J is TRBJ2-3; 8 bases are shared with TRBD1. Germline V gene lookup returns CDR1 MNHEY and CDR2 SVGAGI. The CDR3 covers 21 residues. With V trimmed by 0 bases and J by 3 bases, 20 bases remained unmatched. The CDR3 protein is CASSYSKTSRPWDRSTDTQYF. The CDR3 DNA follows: TGTGCCAGCAGTTACTCGAAGACGAGTCGTCCCTGGGACAGGTCAACAGATACGCAGTATTTT.

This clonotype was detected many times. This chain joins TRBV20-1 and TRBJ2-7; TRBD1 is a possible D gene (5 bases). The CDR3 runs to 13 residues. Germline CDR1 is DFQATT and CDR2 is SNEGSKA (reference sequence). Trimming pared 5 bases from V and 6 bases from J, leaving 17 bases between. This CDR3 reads CSAQQAVVGEQYF. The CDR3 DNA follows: TGCAGTGCTCAACAGGCGGTAGTTGGCGAGCAGTACTTC.

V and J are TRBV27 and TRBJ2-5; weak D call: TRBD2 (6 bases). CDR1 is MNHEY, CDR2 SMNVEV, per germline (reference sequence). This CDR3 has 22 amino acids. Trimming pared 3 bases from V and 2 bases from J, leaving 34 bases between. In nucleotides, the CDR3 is TGTGCCAGCAGTTTCACCTACCCCCGGGGCACCGATACTAGCTGGCCTCAAGAGACCCAGTACTTC. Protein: CASSFTYPRGTDTSWPQETQYF.